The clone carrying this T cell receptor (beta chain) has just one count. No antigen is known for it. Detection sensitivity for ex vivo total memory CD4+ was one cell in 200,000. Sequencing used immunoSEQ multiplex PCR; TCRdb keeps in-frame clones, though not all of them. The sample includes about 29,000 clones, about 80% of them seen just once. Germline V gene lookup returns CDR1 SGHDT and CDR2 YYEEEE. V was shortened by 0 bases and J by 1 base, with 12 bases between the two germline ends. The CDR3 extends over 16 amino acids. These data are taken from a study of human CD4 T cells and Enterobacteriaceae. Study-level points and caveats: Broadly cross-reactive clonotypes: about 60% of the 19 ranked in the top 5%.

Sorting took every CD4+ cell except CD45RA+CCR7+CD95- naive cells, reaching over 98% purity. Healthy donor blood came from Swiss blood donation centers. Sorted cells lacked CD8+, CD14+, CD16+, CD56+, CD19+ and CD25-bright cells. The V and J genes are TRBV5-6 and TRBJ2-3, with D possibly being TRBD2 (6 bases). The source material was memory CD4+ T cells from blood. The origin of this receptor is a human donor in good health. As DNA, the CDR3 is TGTGCCAGCAGCTTGGTGAGTAGCGGTGGCACAGATACGCAGTATTTT. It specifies CASSLVSSGGTDTQYF.